The present entry profiles one T cell receptor (beta chain) with its context. This entry comes from a study of blood T cell repertoires in COVID-19. On the study more broadly: From the United States, Italy and Spain came samples of acute and convalescent COVID-19.

Method: immunoSEQ multiplex PCR; TCRdb's copy keeps in-frame clones and lacks some. This table holds roughly 130,000 clones, about 83% found once. Those enrolled in Seattle joined during active infection and were followed longitudinally afterward. What was sequenced was peripheral blood. This sequence was found in a young man with COVID-19, enrolled during active disease.

CDR3: CASSLLLAGLQETQYF. CDR3 DNA: TGTGCCAGCAGCTTACTCCTAGCGGGGCTCCAAGAGACCCAGTACTTC. The V call is TRBV7-3, the J call TRBJ2-5; 9 bases fit TRBD2. The CDR3 consists of 16 residues. The trim removed 2 bases at V and 1 base at J, leaving 5 bases unmatched. Germline V CDR1 and CDR2: SGHTA, FQGTGA.